One and the same sample provided the 22 T cell receptor beta chains below, sequenced in a study of OX40 agonist ivuxolimab in advanced cancers. Sequenced by immunoSEQ multiplex PCR; TCRdb stores in-frame clones only, minus some. Here the sample spans about 82,000 clones, more than 85% being singletons. Sequencing used CD4+ or CD8+ T cells sorted from blood, obtained in a trial of the OX40 agonist ivuxolimab. All receptors come from an adult with an advanced solid tumor such as melanoma, head and neck, liver or kidney cancer.

The V gene is TRBV2, the J gene TRBJ2-7; perhaps TRBD1 as D (5 bases). CDR1 is SNHLY, CDR2 FYNNEI, per germline. The CDR3 spans 13 residues. Trimming took off 8 bases at V and 5 bases at J, with 16 bases between the two ends. In DNA, the CDR3 is TGTGCCAGCGGAAACTCCAGGGAACACGAGCAGTACTTC. Translating it yields CASGNSREHEQYF.

The rearrangement uses TRBV6-4 and TRBJ2-2, with TRBD2 matching 14 bases. CDR3 length equals 18 residues. In germline, CDR1 is MRHNA, CDR2 SNTAGT. J was trimmed by 1 base and V by 7 bases; bases with no gene match: 8. The CDR3 DNA is TGTGCCAGCAAAGAAGGGACTAGCGGGAGATGGAACACCGGGGAGCTGTTTTTT. It translates to CASKEGTSGRWNTGELFF.

As DNA, the CDR3 is TGTGCCAGCAGTCTCCCTCGAGCGTGGGGAACTAATGAAAAACTGTTTTTT. Its protein product is CASSLPRAWGTNEKLFF. The rearrangement links TRBV28 to TRBJ1-4, with unresolved D. This CDR3 spans 17 amino acids. Trimming cost V 5 bases and J 1 base, with 17 bases left between them. Germline V gene sequence: CDR1 MDHEN, CDR2 SYDVKM.

V and J are TRBV18 and TRBJ2-3; D gene uncertain. V lost 4 bases, J lost 6 bases, and 11 bases lay in between. The germline V gene has CDR1 KGHSH and CDR2 LQKENI. CDR3 size: 13 residues. In DNA form, the CDR3 reads TGTGCCAGCTCACAAAACACGGGCGATACGCAGTATTTT. Its translation is CASSQNTGDTQYF.

The chain is built from TRBV28 and TRBJ2-2; possibly TRBD1 for D (6 bases). V was shortened by 10 bases and J by 1 base, with 7 bases between the two germline ends. Germline CDR1 and CDR2: MDHEN and SYDVKM. The CDR3 runs 12 residues. The CDR3 coding sequence is TGTGCCATACAGGGGAACACCGGGGAGCTGTTTTTT. It specifies CAIQGNTGELFF.

The chain is built from TRBV6-5 and TRBJ1-6, with TRBD1 identical over 7 bases. Losses at the gene ends were 3 bases for V and 11 bases for J; bases not matched to a gene: 10. Germline V gene data show CDR1 as MNHEY and CDR2 as SVGAGI. CDR3 length equals 15 residues. The CDR3 region has the DNA TGTGCCAGCAGTTATTCACAGGGGAGTAGGACACCCCTCCACTTT. Encoded protein: CASSYSQGSRTPLHF.

This clone was seen a few times. The chain recombines TRBV10-3 with TRBJ1-5; 8 nucleotides align to TRBD1. The V gene end was trimmed by 6 bases and the J gene end by 2 bases; junction bases not matched to a gene: 6. This CDR3 region has 15 residues. Germline values: CDR1 ENHRY, CDR2 SYGVKD. The CDR3 loop is CAIRGQGTGNQPQHF. CDR3 in DNA: TGTGCCATCAGAGGACAGGGTACAGGCAATCAGCCCCAGCATTTT.

This clone appeared a few times. The chain uses TRBV28 and TRBJ1-5; no clear D gene. V dropped 1 base and J dropped 3 bases, with 7 bases sitting between them. This CDR3 has 14 amino acids. Per the germline V gene, CDR1 is MDHEN and CDR2 is SYDVKM. The CDR3 nucleotides are TGTGCCAGCAGTTTATCCCGTATCAATCAGCCCCAGCATTTT. Translated: CASSLSRINQPQHF.

The chain carries TRBV6-1 and TRBJ2-7; D might be TRBD1 (6 bases). The CDR3 covers 15 residues. The V and J ends lost 5 bases and 6 bases respectively, with 20 bases between them. From germline, CDR1 is MNHNS and CDR2 SASEGT. CDR3 coding DNA: TGTGCCAGCAGTTCCCAAACAGGGAAAGGGATCGAGCAGTACTTC. Translating it yields CASSSQTGKGIEQYF.

The J gene is TRBJ2-2, the V gene TRBV7-2; unclear D gene. The CDR3 runs to 12 residues. The germline V gene encodes CDR1 SGHTA and CDR2 FQGNSA. Trimming took 3 bases from V and 6 from J, leaving 5 bases between them. This chain's CDR3 is CASSFGAGELFF. CDR3 sequence (DNA): TGTGCCAGCAGCTTTGGAGCCGGGGAGCTGTTTTTT.

This rearrangement joins TRBV28 to TRBJ2-1; 8 positions match TRBD2. J lost 0 bases, V lost 2 bases, and 9 bases had no gene match. The CDR3 is made up of 18 amino acids. The germline gives CDR1 MDHEN, CDR2 SYDVKM. Here the CDR3 DNA reads TGTGCCAGCAGTTTAGGGGGTCGCGGGAGGAACTCCTACAATGAGCAGTTCTTC. Protein sequence: CASSLGGRGRNSYNEQFF.

The V and J genes are TRBV28 and TRBJ2-3; 10 positions match TRBD2. Germline lookup yields CDR1 MDHEN and CDR2 SYDVKM. This CDR3 contains 15 residues. V was clipped by 5 bases and J by 0 bases; unmatched bases: 2. As DNA, the CDR3 is TGTGCCAGCAGTACGACTAGCGGGAGCACAGATACGCAGTATTTT. This codes for CASSTTSGSTDTQYF.

V and J are TRBV6-6 and TRBJ1-6, with TRBD1 as a possible D gene (5 bases). The V and J ends lost 6 bases and 7 bases respectively, with 16 bases between them. Germline lookup yields CDR1 MNHNY and CDR2 SVGAGI (reference sequence). The CDR3 has 15 amino acids. This CDR3 is CASRPGGGNNSPLHF. In nucleotides, the CDR3 is TGTGCCAGCAGGCCCGGCGGGGGAAACAATTCACCCCTCCACTTT.

This chain uses TRBV2 with TRBJ1-4; TRBD1 is a possible D gene (5 bases). CDR3 length equals 14 residues. V was cut by 6 bases and J by 5 bases, with 13 bases left in between. Germline loops: CDR1 SNHLY, CDR2 FYNNEI. CDR3 DNA: TGTGCCAGCAGGGAGGGCAGGGTAAATGAAAAACTGTTTTTT. Translated: CASREGRVNEKLFF.

This clone was detected only a few times. This CDR3 is CASSPPGQGHTGELFF. The CDR3 nucleotides are TGCGCCAGCAGCCCGCCGGGACAGGGACACACCGGGGAGCTGTTTTTT. V usage is TRBV5-1 and J usage is TRBJ2-2; 9 positions match TRBD1. With 4 bases clipped from V and 3 bases from J, the junction kept 7 bases outside the gene matches. The CDR3 spans 16 residues. Germline V CDR1 and CDR2: SGHRS, YFSETQ.

This clone came up once. The chain has TRBV4-2 and TRBJ2-7; 11 bases map to TRBD2. V trimming: 4 bases; J trimming: 5 bases; junction bases outside the gene matches: 4. Looked up from germline, CDR1 is LGHNA and CDR2 is YNFKEQ. The CDR3 is 14 amino acids. The CDR3 DNA reads TGTGCCAGCAGCCGGGAGACTAGCGGGAACGAGCAGTACTTC. It yields the protein CASSRETSGNEQYF.

V is TRBV5-6 and J is TRBJ1-2; D is ambiguous. CDR1 SGHDT and CDR2 YYEEEE come from the germline V gene. There are 13 residues in the CDR3. Trimming removed 4 bases from V and 1 base from J, with 8 bases in between. The CDR3 protein is CASSITGNYGYTF. For the CDR3, the DNA is TGTGCCAGCAGCATAACGGGTAACTATGGCTACACCTTC.

The chain recombines TRBV7-9 with TRBJ2-2; D remains unclear. The germline V gene encodes CDR1 SEHNR and CDR2 FQNEAQ (reference sequence). The CDR3 is made up of 18 amino acids. Trimming removed 1 base at V and 7 bases at J, with 22 bases between. CDR3 loop: CASSLDLAQAARVGELFF. CDR3 nucleotides: TGTGCCAGCAGCTTAGACTTAGCCCAGGCGGCCCGGGTCGGGGAGCTGTTTTTT.

The chain has TRBV2 and TRBJ2-7, with 10 bases lining up with TRBD2. V lost 3 bases and J lost 0; bases outside the gene matches: 8. Germline V CDR1 and CDR2: SNHLY, FYNNEI. The CDR3 consists of 17 residues. CDR3 DNA: TGTGCCAGCAGTGACGCGAGCGGGAGGGCCTCCTCCTACGAGCAGTACTTC. Amino acid sequence: CASSDASGRASSYEQYF.

The chain has TRBV18 and TRBJ2-3; TRBD2 agrees at 7 bases. The CDR3 length is 14 residues. Germline CDR1 reads KGHSH; CDR2 reads LQKENI. V was pared by 3 bases and J by 4 bases, with 4 bases of the junction left unmatched. The CDR3 region is CASSPGGQADTQYF. CDR3 DNA sequence: TGTGCCAGCTCACCGGGAGGGCAGGCAGATACGCAGTATTTT.

J is TRBJ2-3 and V is TRBV27, with 11 nucleotides matching TRBD2. Germline V gene lookup returns CDR1 MNHEY and CDR2 SMNVEV (reference sequence). This CDR3 has 17 residues. The trim removed 0 bases at V and 5 bases at J, leaving 7 bases unmatched. The CDR3 sequence is CASSLSTSGTGEDTQYF. In nucleotides, the CDR3 is TGTGCCAGCAGTTTATCGACTAGCGGGACCGGTGAAGATACGCAGTATTTT.

This chain joins TRBV9 and TRBJ1-2, with D possibly TRBD1 on 6 matching bases. Trimming stripped 0 bases from V and 8 bases from J, with 11 bases between. CDR1 SGDLS and CDR2 YYNGEE come from the germline V gene. This CDR3 contains 13 residues. The CDR3 DNA follows: TGTGCCAGCAGCGTAGACCGGGGGCACGGCTACACCTTC. It specifies CASSVDRGHGYTF.